Below, one TCR beta chain is given with its context. The antigen is not known. CDR1 is MNHEY and CDR2 is SVGAGI in the germline V gene. V shed 2 bases and J 0 bases; nucleotides not matched to a gene: 0. The CDR3 contains 14 residues. This entry comes from a study of Ad26.COV2.S vaccination and SARS-CoV-2 variants. Treatment in this sample: around 19 received Ad26.COV2.S at low or high dose, single or two shots; about 5 received placebo; per-sample allocation not given. After the first vaccine or placebo injection, samples were drawn on day 63. Based in Boston, the donor was an adult of 18-55 years. Findings and caveats of the study: Spike-specific responses of CD8+ and CD4+ T cells were reported to display substantial breadth after vaccination.

Data came from immunoSEQ multiplex PCR; TCRdb stores just in-frame clones and leaves some out. This sample yields about half a million clones, of which 89% are seen a single time; about 1.5% belongs to the top ten. Source: peripheral blood, taken in a trial of Ad26.COV2.S vaccine versus placebo. The TCR comes from a person between 18 and 60 years old who received the Ad26.COV2.S COVID-19 vaccine or a placebo. V is TRBV6-5 and J is TRBJ1-2; 7 nucleotides match TRBD1. The CDR3 loop reads CASSYDRANYGYTF. CDR3 nucleotides: TGTGCCAGCAGTTACGACAGGGCTAACTATGGCTACACCTTC.